Given below is one TCR beta chain in context. What it binds is not known. A much larger clone differs by one base, so this may be a read error. Since the CDR3 does not end with the conserved phenylalanine or tryptophan, this likely comes from a read error. CDR3 size: 13 residues. V was trimmed by 3 bases and J by 7 bases, leaving 10 bases between them. These data originate in a study of molecular identifiers for immune sequencing clone quantification. Broader study findings: Jurkat TCR RNA spiked in from one cell reportedly remained identifiable amid over 850,000 naive cells. The study found clones above 20 RNA copies held over 99% of effector molecules and under 1% in naive cells.

Preparation of the bulk TCR libraries relied on previously described methods and listed TCR primers. Each CDR3 protein is one row after TCRdb ran MiXCR on the PCR reads. Seen here are 400,000 to 600,000 distinct CDR3 sequences, 20% to 25% observed once, and the top ten hold approximately 0.84%. Isolation of naive CD8 T cells was achieved by sorting on a CD8+CD4-CCR7+CD45RA+ phenotype. The chain joins TRBV12-3 or TRBV12-4 to TRBJ2-4; perhaps D is TRBD1 or TRBD2 (5 bases each). The receptor was isolated from a human donor in good health. Some libraries in this study had Jurkat cell RNA spiked in. The sequencing input was naive CD8+ T cells from blood, with Jurkat cell RNA spiked in. Specified subset: FACS-sorted CD8+CD4-CCR7+CD45RA+ naive T cells. The DNA of the CDR3 is TGTGCCAGCAGTTTTGTAGGGGAGAACATTCAGTACCTC. This gives the protein CASSFVGENIQYL.